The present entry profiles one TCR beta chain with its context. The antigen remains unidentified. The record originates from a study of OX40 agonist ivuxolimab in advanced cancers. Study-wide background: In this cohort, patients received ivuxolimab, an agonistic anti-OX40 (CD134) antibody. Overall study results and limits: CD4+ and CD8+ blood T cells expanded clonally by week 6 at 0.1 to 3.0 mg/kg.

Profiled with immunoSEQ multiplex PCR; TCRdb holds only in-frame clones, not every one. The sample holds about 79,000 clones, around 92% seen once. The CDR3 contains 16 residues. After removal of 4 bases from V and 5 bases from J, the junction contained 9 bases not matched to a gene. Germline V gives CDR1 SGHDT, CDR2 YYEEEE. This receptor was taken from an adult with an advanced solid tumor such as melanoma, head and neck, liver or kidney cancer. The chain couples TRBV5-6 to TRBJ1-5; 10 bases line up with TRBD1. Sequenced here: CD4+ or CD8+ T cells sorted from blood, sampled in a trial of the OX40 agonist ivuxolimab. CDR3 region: CASSVGGDRGYQPQHF. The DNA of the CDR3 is TGTGCCAGCAGCGTCGGGGGGGACAGGGGATATCAGCCCCAGCATTTT.